The following is a T cell receptor (beta chain) sequence with its context. This record belongs to a study of follicular helper T cells after annual influenza vaccination. This table comes from immunoSEQ multiplex PCR, and its TCRdb copy is limited to in-frame clones, with some not included. Of over 650 clones listed, 70% to 85% are singletons. Time point noted: 2015-2016 season, 7 days after influenza vaccination. The CDR3 is 14 amino acids. V gave up 4 bases and J gave up 5 bases, with 15 bases separating them. CDR1 is SGHDT and CDR2 is YYEEEE in the germline V gene. This material consisted of CXCR5+ CD38+ circulating T follicular helper cells from blood, taken 7 days after influenza vaccination. Subset: circulating Tfh, non-naive CD4+CXCR5+PD-1+ (ICOS+CD38+ or ICOS-CD38-). The TCR originated in an adult who received the influenza vaccine. The rearrangement links TRBV5-6 to TRBJ1-2; D may be TRBD1 (5 bases). CDR3 nucleotide sequence: TGTGCCAGCAGCCCCGGGTCAGGGAAGTATGGCTACACCTTC. It specifies CASSPGSGKYGYTF.